Sequencing of this TCR beta chain was carried out in a study of PD-1 blockade in mismatch repair-deficient tumors. Across the whole study: Enrolled about 2012-2016, patients had progressing, pretreated mismatch repair-deficient cancers of 12 to 13 types.

The CDR3 is 17 residues long. V dropped 1 base and J dropped 3 bases, with 17 bases sitting between them. The V gene's germline CDR1 is SGHNT and CDR2 YYREEE (reference sequence). The protocol was immunoSEQ multiplex PCR, while the TCRdb copy is restricted to in-frame clones and leaves out a portion. The table has about 84,000 clones, approximately 84% seen once. Notes on this clone: What it recognizes is unknown.

Mismatch repair deficiency was confirmed in all patients, by PCR or immunohistochemistry. TCRs were sequenced from three patients responding to pembrolizumab. Study results and limitations: Tumor-resident clones, often undetectable pretreatment in blood, expanded then contracted after pembrolizumab.

This receptor was identified in an adult with mismatch repair-deficient cancer. The specimen comprised peripheral blood, sampled 12 weeks after starting pembrolizumab. The rearrangement uses TRBV5-4 and TRBJ2-1, with D possibly matching TRBD2 (6 bases). The CDR3 bases are TGTGCCAGCAGCTTGTCGTTCGGCGGGGACCACTACAATGAGCAGTTCTTC. Amino acid sequence: CASSLSFGGDHYNEQFF. Together with reference TRBV5-4 and TRBJ2-1, the CDR3 gives the full variable domain: ETGVTQSPTHLIKTRGQQVTLRCSSQSGHNTVSWYQQALGQGPQFIFQYYREEENGRGNFPPRFSGLQFPNYSSELNVNALELDDSALYLCASSLSFGGDHYNEQFFGPGTRLTVL.